One sample yielded the 2 T cell receptor beta chains listed below, sequenced in a study of T cell responses to AZD1222 COVID-19 vaccine (TCRdb year 2021). What the time point label conveys for this sample: about 28 days (+/-7) after the second vaccine dose. The library was obtained by the immunoSEQ multiplex PCR assay. TCRdb stores this immuneACCESS table with in-frame sequences only. Part of the clones is absent; in the studies checked, under half of the shortfall reflects unresolved V genes, and no reason is known for the rest. Counted in this sample were 110,000 or so clones; around 89% of them appeared once. 7.1% of the sample rests with the top ten. Sequenced material: peripheral blood, taken 28 days after the second AZD1222 dose. The receptors come from an adult who received the AZD1222 COVID-19 vaccine.

The V and J genes are TRBV7-8 and TRBJ2-7; TRBD2 matches at 10 bases. The CDR3 spans 16 residues. V lost 2 bases, J lost 6 bases, and 10 bases stayed unmatched. Germline V gene sequence: CDR1 SGHVS, CDR2 FQNEAQ. The CDR3 nucleotides are TGTGCCAGCAGCTTAACTCTAGCGGGGGCGACCGGCGAGCAGTACTTC. This encodes CASSLTLAGATGEQYF.

This clone was counted between two and nine times. The chain combines TRBV10-2 with TRBJ1-2; D is uncertain. The CDR3 consists of 16 residues. Germline CDR1 reads WSHSY; CDR2 reads SAAADI. Trimming stripped 2 bases from V and 3 bases from J, with 16 bases between. CDR3 in DNA: TGCGCCAGCAGTGAGCCACCGGAAGGCCTCCACTATGGCTACACCTTC. Translation: CASSEPPEGLHYGYTF.